The 9 T cell receptor beta chains given below trace back to one sample, sequenced in a study of blood T cell repertoires in COVID-19. Profiling relied on immunoSEQ multiplex PCR, and the TCRdb table lists in-frame clones only, not all of them. This table holds 100,000 to 150,000 clones, 81% found once. Sample: peripheral blood. Receptor source: a woman aged 55-70 years with active or convalescent COVID-19.

V usage is TRBV6-5 and J usage is TRBJ2-1; D is possibly TRBD1 (7 bases). The V and J ends lost 5 bases and 4 bases respectively, with 15 bases between them. Germline V gene sequence: CDR1 MNHEY, CDR2 SVGAGI. This CDR3 region has 15 residues. The CDR3 DNA is TGTGCCAGCAGTACCAGGGGGGATTGGTACAATGAGCAGTTCTTC. It is translated as CASSTRGDWYNEQFF.

The chain carries TRBV21-1 and TRBJ2-4; the listed D gene, TRBD2, was not tested against the DNA. TRBV21-1 is annotated as a pseudogene. This CDR3 has 21 residues. The CDR3 DNA sequence: TGTGCCAGCAGCACGGAGAAGACGGGACTAGCGGGAGGGCAGGTCAAAAACATTCAGTACTTC. Protein sequence: CASSTEKTGLAGGQVKNIQYF.

J is TRBJ1-1 and V is TRBV10-3; D is uncertain. This CDR3 is 12 amino acids long. Germline CDR1 reads ENHRY; CDR2 reads SYGVKD. The V end lost 6 bases, the J end lost 6 bases, and 11 bases lay between the germline ends. CDR3 loop: CAISADGAEAFF. In nucleotides, the CDR3 is TGTGCCATCAGCGCGGATGGCGCTGAAGCTTTCTTT.

This rearrangement joins TRBV25-1 to TRBJ2-5; 10 bases map to TRBD2. Trimming cost V 3 bases and J 1 base; bases outside gene matches: 2. The CDR3 loop spans 15 amino acids. Germline CDR1 and CDR2: MGHDK and SYGVNS. In nucleotides, the CDR3 is TGTGCCAGCAGTGATTCTAGCGGGGGCCAAGAGACCCAGTACTTC. It codes for CASSDSSGGQETQYF.

About this clone: One junction end disagrees with the germline gene, perhaps due to a read error. This rearrangement joins TRBV25-1 to TRBJ1-4, with 8 bases that match TRBD1. Per the germline V gene, CDR1 is MGHDK and CDR2 is SYGVNS. The CDR3 is 13 amino acids. The CDR3 DNA reads as TGTGCCAGCAGCCTGCCCACTCCCGGGACAGGTTCATTT. Its protein is CASSLPTPGTGSF. Based on the CDR3 plus reference TRBV25-1 and TRBJ1-4, the full variable domain is EADIYQTPRYLVIGTGKKITLECSQTMGHDKMYWYQQDPGMELHLIHYSYGVNSTEKGDLSSESTVSRIRTEHFPLTLESARPSHTSQYLCASSLPTPGTGSFGSGTQLSVL.

This clone was counted only a few times. This chain connects TRBV6-5 to TRBJ2-7; TRBD1 agrees at 7 bases. The trim removed 0 bases at V and 6 bases at J, leaving 8 bases unmatched. Germline V lookup: CDR1 MNHEY, CDR2 SVGAGI. The CDR3 spans 15 residues. The CDR3 nucleotides read TGTGCCAGCAGTTACTCGAGACAGGGTAGAGGCGAGCAGTACTTC. Protein product: CASSYSRQGRGEQYF.

V is TRBV4-1 and J is TRBJ2-1; D remains unclear. Germline V CDR1 and CDR2: MGHRA, YSYEKL. CDR3 length: 15 residues. Trimming took 2 bases from V and 2 from J, leaving 10 bases between them. CDR3 sequence reads: CASSQIVVAYNEQFF. The CDR3 DNA sequence: TGCGCCAGCAGCCAAATCGTGGTAGCCTACAATGAGCAGTTCTTC.

The V gene is TRBV15, the J gene TRBJ1-3; no firm D call. Trimming pared 5 bases from V and 4 bases from J, leaving 12 bases between. Per the germline V gene, CDR1 is LNHNV and CDR2 is YYDKDF (reference sequence). This CDR3 has 14 amino acids. This chain's CDR3 is CATSGPGGGNTIYF. The CDR3, as DNA: TGTGCCACCAGCGGTCCAGGAGGGGGAAACACCATATATTTT.

The sample holds one count of this clone. The V and J genes are TRBV11-2 and TRBJ2-3, with TRBD2 matching 8 bases. This CDR3 is built from 14 residues. Trimming took 1 base from V and 8 from J; bases not matched to a gene: 5. Germline lookup yields CDR1 SGHAT and CDR2 FQNNGV. In nucleotides, the CDR3 is TGTGCCAGCAGCTTAGTTGCGGGGGGAGGTACGCAGTATTTT. It yields the protein CASSLVAGGGTQYF.